The clone carrying this T cell receptor (beta chain) was detected only a few times. Its specificity is not known. This CDR3 is built from 17 residues. The trim removed 1 base at V and 8 bases at J, leaving 15 bases unmatched. The data derive from a study of response to subunit inactivated influenza vaccine. TCRdb used MiXCR to reprocess the RT-PCR reads, holding one entry per CDR3 protein. The top ten clones hold 6.5% to 8.5% of a sample with around 760,000 distinct CDR3 sequences, approximately 15% of them seen once. Findings of the study overall: The study's authors posited that every seasonal influenza vaccination enlists few new T cells.

Sample: PBMCs from blood, taken roughly 15 days before vaccination. This sequence joins TRBV12-3 or TRBV12-4 and TRBJ2-7; 9 bases fit TRBD2. The clonotype originates from a man between 50 and 59 years old who received an inactivated influenza vaccine. The CDR3, as DNA: TGTGCCAGCAGTTTAGGCGGGGGGGCATCCAGACTACGTCAGCAGTACTTC. Translated: CASSLGGGASRLRQQYF.